Following are 7 T cell receptor beta chains from one sample sequenced in a study of shared clonotypes between healthy human individuals. Using immunoSEQ multiplex PCR, the repertoire was profiled, and TCRdb retains in-frame clones only, with some absent. In the table there are about 490,000 clones, more than 75% of which are singletons. Sequencing used PBMCs. These receptors were collected from a middle-aged woman in good health. Some clones in this sample may be carry-over from other donors' samples.

The CDR3 DNA follows: TGTGCCTGGAGTGGGACAGTAGACTATGGCTACACCTTC. Amino acid sequence: CAWSGTVDYGYTF. The V and J genes are TRBV30 and TRBJ1-2, with D maybe TRBD1 (6 bases). This CDR3 region has 13 residues. V dropped 1 base and J dropped 3 bases, with 9 bases sitting between them. Germline CDR1 GTSNPN, CDR2 SVGIG (reference sequence).

The V and J genes are TRBV6-6 and TRBJ2-5, with D possibly matching TRBD1 (6 bases). V was shortened by 6 bases and J by 2 bases, with 16 bases between the two germline ends. The CDR3 totals 15 residues. Germline-derived CDR1 and CDR2 are MNHNY and SVGAGI (reference sequence). The CDR3, as DNA: TGTGCCAGCAGCATAGATGGGGGCCTACAAGAGACCCAGTACTTC. This sequence encodes CASSIDGGLQETQYF.

V is TRBV15 and J is TRBJ2-2; TRBD2 agrees at 9 bases. Per the germline V gene, CDR1 is LNHNV and CDR2 is YYDKDF (reference sequence). Unmatched junction bases numbered 12, after V lost 5 bases and J lost 5 bases. The CDR3 runs to 17 residues. The chain's CDR3 is CATSPTAGGRGTGELFF. Written as DNA, the CDR3 is TGTGCCACCAGCCCTACCGCGGGAGGGAGAGGGACCGGGGAGCTGTTTTTT.

The V call is TRBV30, the J call TRBJ2-7; D is possibly TRBD1 (5 bases). Trimming removed 1 base from V and 5 bases from J, with 18 bases in between. Germline V gives CDR1 GTSNPN, CDR2 SVGIG (reference sequence). The CDR3 covers 15 residues. The chain's CDR3 is CAWSGGLVGAHEQYF. The CDR3 DNA reads as TGTGCCTGGAGTGGCGGTTTAGTAGGGGCCCACGAGCAGTACTTC.

The CDR3 sequence: CASSAGLNQPQHF. In DNA form, the CDR3 reads TGCGCCAGCAGCGCAGGGCTCAATCAGCCCCAGCATTTT. This chain links TRBV5-1 with TRBJ1-5; D might be TRBD1 (5 bases). Germline lookup yields CDR1 SGHRS and CDR2 YFSETQ. Trimming shortened V by 4 bases and J by 3 bases, and 8 bases separated the two germline ends. The length of the CDR3 is 13 residues.

The chain recombines TRBV6-1 with TRBJ2-7; 9 bases map to TRBD1. In germline, CDR1 is MNHNS, CDR2 SASEGT. V trimming: 6 bases; J trimming: 2 bases; junction bases outside the gene matches: 5. This CDR3 is built from 14 residues. CDR3 protein: CASRDRGTTYEQYF. The CDR3 region has the DNA TGTGCCAGCAGGGACAGGGGAACTACCTACGAGCAGTACTTC.

The V call is TRBV27, the J call TRBJ2-1; TRBD1 aligns across 7 bases. V shed 9 bases, J shed 10 bases, and the junction held 6 bases outside the gene matches. This CDR3 is built from 11 residues. Per germline, CDR1 MNHEY and CDR2 SMNVEV (reference sequence). CDR3 nucleotides: TGTGCCAGTAGCAGGGGGTACGAGCAGTTCTTC. As protein: CASSRGYEQFF.